These 2 T cell receptor beta chains were all obtained from the same sample, sequenced in a study of OX40 agonist ivuxolimab in advanced cancers. Profiled with immunoSEQ multiplex PCR; TCRdb holds only in-frame clones, not every one. The repertoire has 55,000 to 65,000 clones, less than 90% of them found once; the top ten carry 0.76%. This sample comprised CD4+ or CD8+ T cells sorted from blood, obtained in a trial of the OX40 agonist ivuxolimab. These receptors were obtained from an adult with an advanced solid tumor such as melanoma, head and neck, liver or kidney cancer.

This chain uses TRBV6-6 with TRBJ2-1, with D unresolved. The ends were cut back, 6 bases at V and 7 bases at J, with 10 bases in the middle. Germline CDR1 reads MNHNY; CDR2 reads SVGAGI (reference sequence). The CDR3 runs 12 residues. CDR3 in DNA: TGTGCCAGCAGCCTACACACGAATGAGCAGTTCTTC. This encodes CASSLHTNEQFF.

The chain recombines TRBV4-1 with TRBJ2-1; no clear D. V lost 0 bases and J lost 4, with 1 base in between. The germline V gene encodes CDR1 MGHRA and CDR2 YSYEKL. This CDR3 region has 12 residues. CDR3 region: CASSQEYNEQFF. CDR3 DNA sequence: TGCGCCAGCAGCCAAGAATACAATGAGCAGTTCTTC.